This T cell receptor (beta chain) originates from a study of blood T cell repertoires in COVID-19. Looking at the study overall: The samples span acute and convalescent COVID-19 from the United States, Italy and Spain. PBMCs, B-cell-depleted T cells, or T cells provided the cDNA or gDNA that made up the material.

This table comes from immunoSEQ multiplex PCR, and its TCRdb copy is limited to in-frame clones, with some not included. The sample records roughly 150,000 clones, 80% to 90% being singletons. Sequenced input: peripheral blood. This clonotype was obtained from a woman aged 40-49 years with acute or convalescent COVID-19.

CDR3 sequence reads: CASSLGRVQPQHF. CDR3 in DNA: TGTGCCAGCAGTTTGGGCAGGGTACAGCCCCAGCATTTT. This chain uses TRBV12-3 or TRBV12-4 with TRBJ1-5; D possibly corresponds to TRBD1 (5 bases). V dropped 3 bases and J dropped 7 bases, with 10 bases sitting between them. CDR3 size: 13 residues.